This TCR beta chain was sequenced for a study of regulatory T cells in long-lasting Graves disease. In this sample, this clonotype turned up many times. V shed 2 bases and J shed 3 bases, with 13 bases lying between them. CDR3 length: 15 residues. Germline V CDR1 and CDR2: MNHEY, SVGAGI. Arm-PCR of CDR3 regions and iRepertoire HTBI primers were the basis on which TCR beta libraries were built. Per the original data handling: Samples revealed approximately 60 TRBV and 11 to 15 TRBJ segments. Each CDR3 protein gets one entry after TCRdb re-called the multiplex PCR reads with MiXCR. The V and J calls here are based on TCRdb, not the publication. The sample has about half a million distinct CDR3 sequences; less than 25% are singletons. Time point given: persistent/refractory GD, antithyroid drugs over 5 years with positive TRAb. The authors made the TCR library using RNA they extracted from PBMCs.

This clonotype originated in a female donor with Graves disease. Source: peripheral blood mononuclear cells (PBMCs), taken when the disease was refractory, from a patient treated with antithyroid drugs. The chain couples TRBV6-5 to TRBJ1-1, with D unresolved. The CDR3 loop reads CASSYLIHSDTEAFF. CDR3 coding DNA: TGTGCCAGCAGTTACCTGATCCATAGTGACACTGAAGCTTTCTTT.